This TCR beta chain is drawn from a study of cytomegalovirus exposure and HLA in healthy donors. This cohort consisted of healthy bone marrow donors. Sampled while nominally healthy, donors likely had unrecorded immune exposures. CDR3 length: 15 amino acids. V was clipped by 0 bases and J by 5 bases, with 13 bases between them. Germline V CDR1 and CDR2: SGHDT, YYEEEE. Both 60 Vbeta primers and 13 Jbeta primers went into the PCR. TCRdb's copy holds only in-frame clones and misses some; the assay was immunoSEQ multiplex PCR. This sample yields hundreds of thousands of clones, of which more than 75% are seen a single time; 6% belongs to the top ten.

The chain employs TRBV5-6 and TRBJ2-3, with TRBD2 as a possible D gene (6 bases). The TCR was taken from a man aged 35-49 years in good health and CMV-seropositive. Specimen: PBMCs. The CDR3 nucleotides are TGTGCCAGCAGCTTGGCCGGTCTCGGGGGAGATACGCAGTATTTT. Translating it yields CASSLAGLGGDTQYF.